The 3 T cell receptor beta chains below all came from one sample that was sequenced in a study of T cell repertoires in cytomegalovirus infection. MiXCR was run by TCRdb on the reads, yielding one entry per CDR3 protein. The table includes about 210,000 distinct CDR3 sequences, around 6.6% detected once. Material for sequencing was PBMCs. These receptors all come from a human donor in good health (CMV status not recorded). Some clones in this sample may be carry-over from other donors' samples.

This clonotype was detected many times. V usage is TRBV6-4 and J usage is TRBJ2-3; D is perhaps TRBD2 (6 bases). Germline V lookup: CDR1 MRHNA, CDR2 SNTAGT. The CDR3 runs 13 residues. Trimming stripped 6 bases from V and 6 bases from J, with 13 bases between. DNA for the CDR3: TGTGCCAGCAGCCGGGGGTTCGGGGATACGCAGTATTTT. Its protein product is CASSRGFGDTQYF.

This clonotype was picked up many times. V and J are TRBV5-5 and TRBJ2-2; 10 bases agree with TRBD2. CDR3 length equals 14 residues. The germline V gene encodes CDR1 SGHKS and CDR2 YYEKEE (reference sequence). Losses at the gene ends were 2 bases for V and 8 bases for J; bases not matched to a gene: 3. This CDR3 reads CASSFLAGVGELFF. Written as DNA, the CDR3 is TGTGCCAGCAGCTTCCTAGCGGGGGTGGGGGAGCTGTTTTTT.

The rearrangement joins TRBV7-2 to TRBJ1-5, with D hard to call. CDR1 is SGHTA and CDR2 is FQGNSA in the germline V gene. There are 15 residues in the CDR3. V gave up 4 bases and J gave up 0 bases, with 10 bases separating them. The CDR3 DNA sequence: TGTGCCAGCAGCTCGGCCCTAAATAGCAATCAGCCCCAGCATTTT. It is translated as CASSSALNSNQPQHF.